These T cell receptor beta chains were read from a single sample in a study of T cell responses to AZD1222 COVID-19 vaccine. TCRdb's table, derived via immunoSEQ multiplex PCR, lists solely in-frame clones and lacks some. The sample lists 120,000 or so clones; more than 75% were seen once. The sequenced sample was peripheral blood, obtained 28 days after the second AZD1222 dose. All receptors derive from an adult who received the AZD1222 COVID-19 vaccine. CDR3s include the opening cysteine and the closing phenylalanine or tryptophan. D genes are given only for firm matches. Clone size appears in some rows only: once, few, many, or a class for an expanded clone.

V gene	D gene	J gene	clone size	CDR3 DNA	CDR3 protein
TRBV18	TRBD1	TRBJ1-1	NA	TGTGCCAGCTCATCCGACAGGGTGAACACTGAAGCTTTCTTT	CASSSDRVNTEAFF
TRBV19	NA	TRBJ1-5	NA	TGTGCCAGTAGGGTTAGACAGGTCAGCCAGCCCCAGCATTTT	CASRVRQVSQPQHF
TRBV13	TRBD1	TRBJ1-4	NA	TGTGCCAGCAGCTCAAGACAGGGAGGGGAAAAACTGTTTTTT	CASSSRQGGEKLFF
TRBV3-1/TRBV3-2	NA	TRBJ2-3	NA	TGTGCCAGCAGCCAAAAACCCTTAAGCAGGAACACAGATACGCAGTATTTT	CASSQKPLSRNTDTQYF
TRBV18	TRBD1	TRBJ1-2	NA	TGTGCCAGCTCAATGCAGGACAGGACCTTAGTAGGCTATGGCTACACCTTC	CASSMQDRTLVGYGYTF
TRBV27	NA	TRBJ1-5	NA	TGTGCCAGCAGCGAACAGGGTTACAATCAGCCCCAGCATTTT	CASSEQGYNQPQHF
TRBV5-1	TRBD1	TRBJ1-1	NA	TGCGCCAGCAGCTTGGTCCCAGCCGTGACAGGGAGCAGCACTGAAGCTTTCTTT	CASSLVPAVTGSSTEAFF
TRBV5-8	NA	TRBJ1-1	NA	TGTGCCAGCAGCTTGAGACCAAGCTTGAACACTGAAGCTTTCTTT	CASSLRPSLNTEAFF
TRBV6-6	NA	TRBJ1-2	NA	TGTGCCAGCAGTTACTCTCGCGGGAGCTATGGCTACACCTTC	CASSYSRGSYGYTF
TRBV19	NA	TRBJ2-1	NA	TGTGCCAGTACCCCGGACACTGTCCCTTACAATGAGCAGTTCTTC	CASTPDTVPYNEQFF
TRBV27	TRBD2	TRBJ2-1	NA	TGTGCCAGCAGTTTAGGGCTAGCGGGGATCAATGAGCAGTTCTTC	CASSLGLAGINEQFF
TRBV29-1	NA	TRBJ1-1	few	TGCAGCGTTGTTTGGGGACCAAACACTGAAGCTTTCTTT	CSVVWGPNTEAFF
TRBV5-1	TRBD1	TRBJ1-4	NA	TGCGCCAGCAGCCCAGAAGGGGGCCCTTATGAAAAACTGTTTTTT	CASSPEGGPYEKLFF
TRBV6-2/TRBV6-3	TRBD1	TRBJ2-7	NA	TGTGCCAGCAGCTACTTAACCGGGACAGGCCTTTACGAGCAGTACTTC	CASSYLTGTGLYEQYF
TRBV5-4	TRBD1	TRBJ1-4	NA	TGTGCCAGCAGCTTGAAATCGGGGCAGGGGGGGGAAAAACTGTTTTTT	CASSLKSGQGGEKLFF
TRBV19	NA	TRBJ1-5	NA	TGTGCCAGTAGTAGGGAGGGGGGGAATCAGCCCCAGCATTTT	CASSREGGNQPQHF
TRBV6-5	NA	TRBJ2-3	once	TGTGCCAGCAGTTCACTAGCCGGGGCCCGGGGAGATACGCAGTATTTT	CASSSLAGARGDTQYF
TRBV5-1	NA	TRBJ2-1	NA	TGCGCCAGCAGACAACCCTCTAGCTACAATGAGCAGTTCTTC	CASRQPSSYNEQFF
TRBV7-9	TRBD1	TRBJ1-4	NA	TGTGCCAGCAGCGAAGGGACAGGGGGAAAAAGGGAAAAACTGTTTTTT	CASSEGTGGKREKLFF
TRBV6-5	NA	TRBJ1-4	NA	TGTGCCAGCAGTTACTGGCGGGCAACTAATGAAAAACTGTTTTTT	CASSYWRATNEKLFF
TRBV13	NA	TRBJ2-5	NA	TGTGCCAGCAGCCAGGGGGGGTACCTAGAGACCCAGTACTTC	CASSQGGYLETQYF
TRBV15	NA	TRBJ1-2	NA	TGTGCCACCAGCAGAGAACAGGGTAGAGGCGGTACCTTC	CATSREQGRGGTF
TRBV5-6	NA	TRBJ1-4	NA	TGTGCCAGCAGCACATACTACTCCAATGAAAAACTGTTTTTT	CASSTYYSNEKLFF
TRBV9	NA	TRBJ1-3	NA	TGTGCCAGCAGCGTTCAGTGGGGGACTGGAAACACCATATATTTT	CASSVQWGTGNTIYF
TRBV11-2	NA	TRBJ2-7	NA	TGTGCCAGCAGCCCCGGGGCCGAGCAGTACTTC	CASSPGAEQYF
TRBV6-5	NA	TRBJ2-1	NA	TGTGCCAGCAGGACAGATCTCAGCTCCTACAATGAGCAGTTCTTC	CASRTDLSSYNEQFF
TRBV9	NA	TRBJ2-3	NA	TGTGCCAGCAGCCCACGACTAGGGAGTCTTACGCAGTATTTT	CASSPRLGSLTQYF
TRBV19	TRBD1	TRBJ1-1	NA	TGTGCCAGTACCCGACAGGGAAGCACTGAAGCTTTCTTT	CASTRQGSTEAFF
TRBV30	TRBD1	TRBJ1-3	NA	TGTGCCTTGGACAGGGTATCAGGAAACACCATATATTTT	CALDRVSGNTIYF
TRBV9	NA	TRBJ1-2	NA	TGTGCCAGCAGCGTAGAGGAGTTAGCTAACTATGGCTACACCTTC	CASSVEELANYGYTF
TRBV30	NA	TRBJ1-2	NA	TGTGCCTGGAGAGAGGGCCTGAACTATGGCTACACCTTC	CAWREGLNYGYTF
TRBV7-8	TRBD2	TRBJ2-7	NA	TGTGCCAGCAGCTTGGGGCTAGGACTAGCGGGATACCTCTACGAGCAGTACTTC	CASSLGLGLAGYLYEQYF
TRBV12-5	TRBD2	TRBJ2-5	NA	TGTGCTAGTGGTTTCGAGCGGGGGTACCAAGAGACCCAGTACTTC	CASGFERGYQETQYF
TRBV11-2	NA	TRBJ2-2	NA	TGTGCCAGCAGCTTCAGGGGCTGGGCCGGGGAGCTGTTTTTT	CASSFRGWAGELFF
TRBV28	NA	TRBJ2-1	NA	TGTGCCAGCAGTTACAGGGAATGGCAAGGGTACAATGAGCAGTTCTTC	CASSYREWQGYNEQFF
TRBV18	TRBD1	TRBJ1-1	NA	TGTGCCAGCTCACCAGGGGAGGGGGCGAGGGGTCCTGAAGCTTTCTTT	CASSPGEGARGPEAFF
TRBV5-4	TRBD1	TRBJ2-2	NA	TGTGCCAGCAGCTCCCCAGGGGGCGCGAACGGGGAGCTGTTTTTT	CASSSPGGANGELFF
TRBV6-2/TRBV6-3	NA	TRBJ1-5	NA	TGTGCCAGCAGTTACGGAGGGAATAGCAATCAGCCCCAGCATTTT	CASSYGGNSNQPQHF
TRBV5-4	NA	TRBJ1-6	NA	TGTGCCAGCAGCGAAGTCTTTAGACACAATAATTCACCCCTCCACTTT	CASSEVFRHNNSPLHF
TRBV9	TRBD2	TRBJ2-5	NA	TGTGCCAGCAGCGTAGATGCGAGCGGGAGGAGAGAGACCCAGTACTTC	CASSVDASGRRETQYF
TRBV19	TRBD1	TRBJ1-4	NA	TGTGCCAGTAGTCCACCCGGGACAGGTCGCGCAGAAAAACTGTTTTTT	CASSPPGTGRAEKLFF
TRBV6-5	NA	TRBJ1-1	NA	TGTGCCAGCAGAAAGGACAATTCGTACACTGAAGCTTTCTTT	CASRKDNSYTEAFF
TRBV5-4	NA	TRBJ1-4	NA	TGTGCCAGCAGCCAGGACCGGTGGAATGAAAAACTGTTTTTT	CASSQDRWNEKLFF
TRBV6-4	NA	TRBJ1-1	NA	TGTGCCAGCAGTGAGGAACAGCACACTGAAGCTTTCTTT	CASSEEQHTEAFF
TRBV7-3	TRBD1	TRBJ2-7	NA	TGTGCCACCCAGACAGGGTATATCAGCGAGCAGTACTTC	CATQTGYISEQYF
TRBV19	TRBD1	TRBJ1-2	NA	TGTGCCAGTAAGACTGCCCCCGACAGGGCTAACTATGGCTACACCTTC	CASKTAPDRANYGYTF
TRBV29-1	NA	TRBJ1-5	NA	TGCAGCTCCTCAGAGGGGAGGGATCAGCCCCAGCATTTT	CSSSEGRDQPQHF
TRBV5-5	TRBD1	TRBJ1-5	NA	TGTGCCAGCAGCCCCGGACAGGGAAGCAATCAGCCCCAGCATTTT	CASSPGQGSNQPQHF
TRBV28	TRBD1	TRBJ1-1	NA	TGTGCCAGCCCTCCTACAGGGGCAGGGGGAATGAACACTGAAGCTTTCTTT	CASPPTGAGGMNTEAFF
TRBV7-2	NA	TRBJ1-6	NA	TGTGCCAGCAGCTCGCGGGACCAAAAGCCTAATTCACCCCTCCACTTT	CASSSRDQKPNSPLHF
TRBV10-3	NA	TRBJ2-7	few	TGTGCCATCAGTGGTTCGACGGGTGACTACGAGCAGTACTTC	CAISGSTGDYEQYF
TRBV5-4	NA	TRBJ1-1	NA	TGTGCCAGCAGCTTATGGGCCATGAACACTGAAGCTTTCTTT	CASSLWAMNTEAFF
TRBV7-6	NA	TRBJ1-2	NA	TGTGCCAGCAGCTTAGATTCGTGGGCTACGGACTATGGCTACACCTTC	CASSLDSWATDYGYTF